What follows describes a single T cell receptor beta chain. Its antigen is not identified. Only in-frame clones appear in the TCRdb table, and some are missing; sequencing was by immunoSEQ multiplex PCR. The sample records around 120,000 clones, about 89% being singletons. The data derive from a study of T cell responses to AZD1222 COVID-19 vaccine. Study-wide points: Nearly half of the spike-specific TCRs reportedly recognize variant regions that carry no mutations. Along spike, vaccine-associated CD4 TCRs were found throughout, with dominance at 160-218 and 743-854. Clonal diversity may have been underestimated, and the donors were mostly white British, with more females than males. Among those given AZD1222, only six were seropositive at baseline.

This TCR came from an adult in good health. The sequenced sample was peripheral blood, obtained on day 0 of MenACWY control vaccination.

The CDR3 DNA sequence: TGTGCCAGCAGCTTGCGTCGCAATGAGCAGTTCTTC. Residues: CASSLRRNEQFF. The chain combines TRBV5-6 with TRBJ2-1, with D unclear. The CDR3 is 12 residues long. Germline V gives CDR1 SGHDT, CDR2 YYEEEE. V was trimmed by 1 base and J by 6 bases, leaving 5 bases between them.